The present TCR beta chain was sequenced within a study of blood T cell repertoires in COVID-19. Study-level background: The cDNA or gDNA used as material had been derived from T cells, B-cell-depleted T cells, or PBMCs.

In the source study's methods: Estimated nucleated cell counts came from reference gene primer amplification. Libraries were prepared by immunoSEQ multiplex PCR; TCRdb keeps only in-frame clonotypes and omits some of them. The DNA was the basis for D and trimming; V, J and clone size are from that table. The top ten hold roughly 1.9% of the sample, which has 380,000 or so clones, approximately 85% seen once. Participants were aged roughly 18 to 90 years, lived in some 23 US areas, and enrolled virtually. Grouping used clinical history reported by participants in a survey and questionnaire. The V and J ends lost 4 bases and 4 bases respectively, with 17 bases between them. Germline V gene lookup returns CDR1 SGHKS and CDR2 YYEKEE (reference sequence). The CDR3 runs to 15 residues. This clone has more than one count but fewer than ten.

Source material: PBMCs or T cells enriched from blood (not recorded which). The chain has TRBV5-5 and TRBJ1-2, with D hard to call. The TCR comes from a woman aged 40 to 55 with acute COVID-19. The CDR3 spells CASSAGLQEGYGYTF. As DNA, the CDR3 is TGTGCCAGCAGCGCCGGACTGCAGGAGGGCTATGGCTACACCTTC.